This T cell receptor beta chain was observed in a study of identical twins. Study-wide results and caveats: High-abundance cord blood beta clonotypes had fewer insertions; memory repertoires showed none. The study found excess low generation probability among twin-shared out-of-frame alpha sequences. Out-of-frame sharing of TCR alpha in monozygotic twins was underestimated by models.

TCRdb redid the calling of the 5' RACE reads with MiXCR, one entry per CDR3 protein. Of around 490,000 distinct CDR3 sequences in the sample, 20% to 25% were seen once. This clonotype has a handful of counts. Its cognate antigen is unknown. Germline values: CDR1 KGHDR, CDR2 SFDVKD. CDR3 length equals 11 residues. Trimming pared 9 bases from V and 6 bases from J, leaving 8 bases between. This sample also belongs to another study, concerning yellow fever vaccine responses in identical twins.

The rearrangement uses TRBV24-1 and TRBJ2-1; D is unresolved. The clonotype was recovered from a woman younger than 30 in good health. Sequencing input: CD4+ T cells sorted from blood. CDR3 nucleotide sequence: TGTGCCACCGCCGCGCCCAATGAGCAGTTCTTC. Protein: CATAAPNEQFF.